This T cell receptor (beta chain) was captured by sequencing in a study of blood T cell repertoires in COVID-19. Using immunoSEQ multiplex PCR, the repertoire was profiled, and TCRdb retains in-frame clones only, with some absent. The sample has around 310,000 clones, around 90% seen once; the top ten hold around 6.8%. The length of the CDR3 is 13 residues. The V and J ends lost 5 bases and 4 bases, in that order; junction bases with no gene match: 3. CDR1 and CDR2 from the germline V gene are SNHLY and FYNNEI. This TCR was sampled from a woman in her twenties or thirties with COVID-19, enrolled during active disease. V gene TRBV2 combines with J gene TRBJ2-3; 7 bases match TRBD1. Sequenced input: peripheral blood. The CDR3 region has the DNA TGTGCCAGCAGTTTTGACAGGGCAGATACGCAGTATTTT. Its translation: CASSFDRADTQYF.